The rows below give T cell receptor beta chains drawn from one sample of a study of shared clonotypes between healthy human individuals. TCRdb's copy holds only in-frame clones and misses some; the assay was immunoSEQ multiplex PCR. Of 650,000 to 800,000 clones in the sample, over 60% were seen once. What was sequenced was memory CD4+ T cells sorted from blood. The receptors shown here come from a woman in her thirties in good health. Both conserved end residues are part of each CDR3. A D gene is named only where the DNA matches it firmly. Not every row has a clone size; where given, it reads once, few, many or a size class.

>TRBV19|15|TRBD1|-|TRBJ1-5
TGTGCCAGTAGTACGGGACAGGTGGGAAATCAGCCCCAGCATTTT
CASSTGQVGNQPQHF
>TRBV18|13|-|-|TRBJ2-7
TGTGCCAGCTCACCGGACAGCTCCTACGAGCAGTACTTC
CASSPDSSYEQYF
>TRBV25-1|13|-|-|TRBJ2-7
TGTGCCAGCAGTGAGTCCGGCTCCTACGAGCAGTACTTC
CASSESGSYEQYF
>TRBV28|14|-|-|TRBJ2-5
TGTGCCAGCAGTTTAGCCAGCCTAGGAGAGACCCAGTACTTC
CASSLASLGETQYF
>TRBV11-1|15|-|once|TRBJ2-7
TGTGCCAGCAGCTTAGGGACAGTCACCATTTACGAGCAGTACTTC
CASSLGTVTIYEQYF
>TRBV6-5|13|-|-|TRBJ1-1
TGTGCCAGCAGTTACGCAGGGGCCCCTGAAGCTTTCTTT
CASSYAGAPEAFF
>TRBV10-3|13|-|-|TRBJ1-1
TGTGCCAGCTCGGGGGTAGAGGGCACTGAAGCTTTCTTT
CASSGVEGTEAFF
>TRBV5-4|14|TRBD2|few|TRBJ2-7
TGTGCCAGCAGCGAGGGGAGCGGGGTCTACGAGCAGTACTTC
CASSEGSGVYEQYF
>TRBV5-4|15|TRBD2|-|TRBJ2-7
TGTGCCAGCAGCGCTGGACTAGCGGCCCCCTACGAGCAGTACTTC
CASSAGLAAPYEQYF
>TRBV5-1|13|-|-|TRBJ1-2
TGCGCCAGCAGCTTGGAAGCGGCCTATGGCTACACCTTC
CASSLEAAYGYTF
>TRBV9|16|TRBD1|-|TRBJ1-1
TGTGCCAGCAGCCATCGACAGGGGGCGGGGACCACTGAAGCTTTCTTT
CASSHRQGAGTTEAFF
>TRBV28|13|TRBD1|many|TRBJ2-1
TGTGCCAGCAGTTTGACTATTACGGGACAGCGGTTCTTC
CASSLTITGQRFF
>TRBV5-1|14|-|-|TRBJ2-7
TGCGCCAGCAGCTTTGAGAGGGGCGACTACGAGCAGTACTTC
CASSFERGDYEQYF
>TRBV5-1|13|-|-|TRBJ2-7
TGCGCCAGCAGCTTCAGGATCGCGGGCGAGCAGTACTTC
CASSFRIAGEQYF
>TRBV15|13|-|-|TRBJ2-7
TGTGCCACCAGCATCGTGTTGTCACCCGAGCAGTACTTC
CATSIVLSPEQYF
>TRBV27|15|-|-|TRBJ1-2
TGTGCCAGCAGTTTCTCAGGGTTGACCGTCTATGGCTACACCTTC
CASSFSGLTVYGYTF
>TRBV6-5|15|TRBD1|-|TRBJ1-3
TGTGCCAGCAGAGCACAGGGGGCGGCTGGAAACACCATATATTTT
CASRAQGAAGNTIYF
>TRBV18|16|-|-|TRBJ2-4
TGTGCCAGCTCACCACCTTCCGAGACGGCCAAAAACATTCAGTACTTC
CASSPPSETAKNIQYF
>TRBV28|15|-|-|TRBJ2-4
TGTGCCAGCAGTTTGCCGACGGCCTTGGGGGACATTCAGTACTTC
CASSLPTALGDIQYF
>TRBV30|15|-|few|TRBJ2-3
TGTGCCTGGAGTGTTGGAACCCACAGCACAGATACGCAGTATTTT
CAWSVGTHSTDTQYF
>TRBV6-5|14|TRBD1|-|TRBJ1-6
TGTGCCAGCAGTCGGACAGGGTATAATTCACCCCTCCACTTT
CASSRTGYNSPLHF
>TRBV5-1|15|TRBD1|-|TRBJ2-2
TGCGCCAGCAGCTTCGCGGGACAGGCACCCGGGGAGCTGTTTTTT
CASSFAGQAPGELFF
>TRBV5-1|15|-|once|TRBJ2-1
TGCGCCAGCAGCTTGGCGGGGGACTCACACAATGAGCAGTTCTTC
CASSLAGDSHNEQFF
>TRBV7-2|15|TRBD1|-|TRBJ2-1
TGTGCCAGCAGCTTAGTGGGACAGGGTTACAATGAGCAGTTCTTC
CASSLVGQGYNEQFF
>TRBV18|19|TRBD2|-|TRBJ2-1
TGTGCCAGCTCACCAGGGATTCTAGCGGGAGAAATCCTCTACAATGAGCAGTTCTTC
CASSPGILAGEILYNEQFF
>TRBV25-1|16|TRBD2|-|TRBJ2-1
TGTGCCAGCAGTGAACTCAGCGGGAGGGCCCCTGGTGAGCAGTTCTTC
CASSELSGRAPGEQFF
>TRBV7-2|16|-|-|TRBJ2-3
TGTGCCAGCAGCTTCGCCTGGCCGAGAGGGCCAGATACGCAGTATTTT
CASSFAWPRGPDTQYF
>TRBV7-8|16|TRBD2|-|TRBJ2-3
TGTGCCAGCAGCCTCGGGAGGGCCTTCGGGGCAGATACGCAGTATTTT
CASSLGRAFGADTQYF
>TRBV18|12|TRBD1|few|TRBJ2-1
TGTGCCAGCTCAATATCCGGGACAGGGCAGTTCTTC
CASSISGTGQFF
>TRBV5-4|15|-|-|TRBJ2-5
TGTGCCAGCAGCTTTAGGTGGGGAGGCCAAGAGACCCAGTACTTC
CASSFRWGGQETQYF
>TRBV28|15|-|-|TRBJ1-3
TGTGCCAGCAGCCCTTCCGACTACGTTGGAAACACCATATATTTT
CASSPSDYVGNTIYF
>TRBV5-1|16|-|-|TRBJ2-1
TGCGCCAGCAGCTTGGCCGGGGGACAGCAGTACAATGAGCAGTTCTTC
CASSLAGGQQYNEQFF
>TRBV2|13|-|-|TRBJ2-5
TGTGCCAGCAGTGCTAATAGTCGAGAGACCCAGTACTTC
CASSANSRETQYF
>TRBV27|14|TRBD1|-|TRBJ2-2
TGTGCCAGCAGCCTAACAGGGGTATCCGGGGAGCTGTTTTTT
CASSLTGVSGELFF
>TRBV28|14|TRBD2|-|TRBJ2-5
TGTGCCAGCAGTCCCGGGACTAGCGGGAGCACCCAGTACTTC
CASSPGTSGSTQYF
>TRBV6-5|14|-|-|TRBJ2-2
TGTGCCAGCAGTAGGACTACGAACACCGGGGAGCTGTTTTTT
CASSRTTNTGELFF